A single sample is the source of the 12 T cell receptor beta chains below, sequenced in a study of control samples from healthy donors and cancer patients. Measured with immunoSEQ multiplex PCR; TCRdb has only the in-frame clones, and not every one. The repertoire includes approximately 150,000 clones, more than 85% of them detected once, and approximately 3.4% sits in the top ten. The sample consisted of blood. The receptors originated from a man aged 25-45 years in good health.

The gene calls are TRBV7-6 and TRBJ2-7; 12 nucleotides line up with TRBD2. Trimming took 3 bases from V and 9 from J; bases not matched to a gene: 9. The V gene's germline CDR1 is SGHVS and CDR2 FNYEAQ. The CDR3 runs to 15 residues. The CDR3 nucleotides are TGTGCCAGCAGCTTGGATGGGTCTAGCGGGGGGGTGCAGTACTTC. As protein: CASSLDGSSGGVQYF.

J is TRBJ2-1 and V is TRBV27, with D possibly TRBD1 on 5 matching bases. The CDR3 is made up of 13 amino acids. Germline assignment: CDR1 MNHEY and CDR2 SMNVEV (reference sequence). Deletions cut 2 bases from V and 6 bases from J, with 8 bases between. The CDR3 protein is CASSLLGVNEQFF. CDR3 DNA: TGTGCCAGCAGTTTACTAGGGGTCAATGAGCAGTTCTTC.

This chain uses TRBV28 with TRBJ1-6, with TRBD1 matching 8 bases. Germline-derived CDR1 and CDR2 are MDHEN and SYDVKM. The CDR3 runs 15 residues. Losses at the gene ends were 6 bases for V and 9 bases for J; bases not matched to a gene: 10. In DNA, the CDR3 is TGTGCCAGCAGCGCCTCGGACAGGGATGGTTCACCCCTCCACTTT. Protein: CASSASDRDGSPLHF.

V and J are TRBV11-2 and TRBJ2-1, with D unresolved. CDR1 is SGHAT and CDR2 is FQNNGV in the germline V gene. Trimming cost V 1 base and J 4 bases, with 5 bases left between them. The CDR3 is 13 residues long. CDR3 loop: CASSLGLYNEQFF. The CDR3 DNA reads TGTGCCAGCAGCTTAGGACTTTACAATGAGCAGTTCTTC.

This chain links TRBV27 with TRBJ1-5, with no clear D. The V end was cut by 6 bases, the J end by 4 bases, with 16 bases between. Germline V lookup: CDR1 MNHEY, CDR2 SMNVEV (reference sequence). This CDR3 has 15 residues. The CDR3 DNA follows: TGTGCCAGCAGCATAGGCAGGAACACTAATCAGCCCCAGCATTTT. Translated: CASSIGRNTNQPQHF.

DNA of the CDR3: TGTGCCAGCAGCCAAGTCGGCGGGGGGGCCGACGAGCAGTACTTC. This encodes CASSQVGGGADEQYF. This chain connects TRBV3-1 (or the pseudogene TRBV3-2) to TRBJ2-7; 9 bases are a match to TRBD2. Trimming removed 1 base from V and 5 bases from J; junction bases left unmatched: 6. Germline values: CDR1 LGHDT, CDR2 YNNKEL (reference sequence). The CDR3 spans 15 residues.

This clone appeared once. The rearrangement joins TRBV24-1 to TRBJ2-5; perhaps D is TRBD1 or TRBD2 (5 bases each). This CDR3 is 13 amino acids long. Trimming removed 9 bases from V and 1 base from J, with 11 bases in between. Germline CDR1 and CDR2: KGHDR and SFDVKD. CDR3 bases: TGTGCCACCGAGGGACCGACCCAAGAGACCCAGTACTTC. Its protein product is CATEGPTQETQYF.

The chain is built from TRBV5-1 and TRBJ2-7; D uncertain. CDR1 is SGHRS and CDR2 is YFSETQ in the germline V gene. V lost 4 bases to trimming and J lost 5 bases, with 10 bases between them. The CDR3 is 12 amino acids. The chain's CDR3 is CASSRTVHEQYF. DNA of the CDR3: TGCGCCAGCAGCCGGACCGTCCACGAGCAGTACTTC. The whole variable domain, filled in from reference TRBV5-1 and TRBJ2-7, reads KAGVTQTPRYLIKTRGQQVTLSCSPISGHRSVSWYQQTPGQGLQFLFEYFSETQRNKGNFPGRFSGRQFSNSRSEMNVSTLELGDSALYLCASSRTVHEQYFGPGTRLTVT.

This rearrangement joins TRBV3-1 (or the pseudogene TRBV3-2) to TRBJ2-3; D may be TRBD1 or TRBD2 (5 bases each). The CDR3 loop spans 20 amino acids. The germline CDR1 and CDR2 sequences are LGHDT and YNNKEL (reference sequence). V shed 1 base and J shed 3 bases, with 26 bases lying between them. The CDR3 nucleotides are TGTGCCAGCAGCCAAGCGACTTTTCGAGGGACCCGGCCTCTTACAGATACGCAGTATTTT. Its protein product is CASSQATFRGTRPLTDTQYF.

J is TRBJ1-1 and V is TRBV7-9; TRBD1 is a possible D gene (5 bases). The V gene's germline CDR1 is SEHNR and CDR2 FQNEAQ (reference sequence). This CDR3 has 16 residues. Trimming stripped 5 bases from V and 2 bases from J, with 18 bases between. The CDR3 DNA reads as TGTGCCAGCAGCGGTGGGCTCGGGGGAATAAACACTGAAGCTTTCTTT. This sequence encodes CASSGGLGGINTEAFF.

The chain recombines TRBV5-1 with TRBJ2-1; D is perhaps TRBD2 (7 bases). This CDR3 comprises 16 residues. Trimming took 5 bases from V and 1 from J, leaving 16 bases between them. Germline V gene data show CDR1 as SGHRS and CDR2 as YFSETQ. In DNA form, the CDR3 reads TGCGCCAGCAGACCAATCGCGGGGGCTTCCTACAATGAGCAGTTCTTC. Amino acid sequence: CASRPIAGASYNEQFF.

V gene TRBV2 combines with J gene TRBJ1-4; the match to TRBD1 covers 8 bases. Germline-derived CDR1 and CDR2 are SNHLY and FYNNEI. J was trimmed by 10 bases and V by 1 base; bases with no gene match: 8. The CDR3 extends over 15 amino acids. CDR3 protein: CASSEEEDRAVKLFF. For the CDR3, the DNA is TGTGCCAGCAGTGAAGAAGAGGACAGGGCAGTAAAACTGTTTTTT. The whole variable domain, remainder taken from reference TRBV2 and TRBJ1-4, is EPEVTQTPSHQVTQMGQEVILRCVPISNHLYFYWYRQILGQKVEFLVSFYNNEISEKSEIFDDQFSVERPDGSNFTLKIRSTKLEDSAMYFCASSEEEDRAVKLFFGSGTQLSVL.